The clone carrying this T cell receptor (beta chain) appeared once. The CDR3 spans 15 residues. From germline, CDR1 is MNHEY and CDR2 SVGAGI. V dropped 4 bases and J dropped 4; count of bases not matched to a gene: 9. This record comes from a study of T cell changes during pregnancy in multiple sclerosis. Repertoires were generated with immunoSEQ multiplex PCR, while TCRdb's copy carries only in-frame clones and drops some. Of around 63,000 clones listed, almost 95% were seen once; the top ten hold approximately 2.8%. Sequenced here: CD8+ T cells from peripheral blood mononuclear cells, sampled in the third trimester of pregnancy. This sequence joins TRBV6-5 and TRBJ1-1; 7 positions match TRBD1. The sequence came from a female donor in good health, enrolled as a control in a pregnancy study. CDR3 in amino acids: CASSLSDRAGTEAFF. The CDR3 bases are TGTGCCAGCAGTTTATCTGACAGGGCGGGCACTGAAGCTTTCTTT.